A single sample is the source of the 20 T cell receptor beta chains below, sequenced in a study of tumor-infiltrating lymphocytes in primary liver carcinoma. Co-extraction of both nucleic acids (RNA and DNA) used roughly 18-34 mg of unsorted bulk tissue. Total RNA (approximately 0.5 ug) served as template for TCR beta cDNA synthesis primed by a constant-region primer. Modified slightly, ARM-PCR produced TCR beta libraries over three nested multiplex PCR rounds. The study ran its first two PCR rounds for about 11 cycles each, using TRBV1-TRBV30 forward primers and a C-beta reverse primer. One entry per CDR3 protein results from TCRdb running MiXCR on the multiplex PCR reads. The table includes tens of thousands of distinct CDR3 sequences, 60% to 80% detected once. Material: liver tumor tissue from sampling region 4. Regarding subset: tumor region T4, right-lateral pole. The source is a woman aged 60-75 years with primary liver carcinoma and hepatitis B virus infection.

On this clonotype itself: One end of the junction varies from germline; a read error may be responsible. The chain joins TRBV6-6 to TRBJ1-3, with D perhaps matching TRBD1 (5 bases). Germline V gene sequence: CDR1 MNHNY, CDR2 SVGAGI (reference sequence). This CDR3 has 16 amino acids. CDR3 in amino acids: CASSYMGPRFGNIIYF. CDR3 sequence (DNA): TGTGCCAGCAGTTACATGGGGCCCCGGTTTGGAAACATCATATATTTT.

On this clonotype itself: This CDR3 is missing its conserved last phenylalanine or tryptophan, likely due to a read error. The chain carries TRBV28 and TRBJ1-1; D ambiguous. V lost 3 bases and J 0 bases, leaving 8 bases between the germline ends. Germline values: CDR1 MDHEN, CDR2 SYDVKM. The CDR3 spans 14 residues. The CDR3 nucleotides are TGTGCCAGCAGTTTTGTGAGGGTGAACACTGAAGCTTTCTAT. Translated, it gives CASSFVRVNTEAFY.

Remarks on this clonotype: The conserved closing phenylalanine or tryptophan is absent in this CDR3, likely reflecting a read error. This chain uses TRBV5-5 with TRBJ2-7; 7 bases are a match to TRBD1. Germline loops: CDR1 SGHKS, CDR2 YYEKEE (reference sequence). This CDR3 is 15 amino acids long. CDR3 region: CTSSSPDRLSYEQYL. The CDR3 coding sequence is TGTACCAGCAGCTCCCCGGACAGGCTAAGCTACGAGCAGTACTTA.

Details on this clonotype: The junction departs from the called germline gene at one end, perhaps through a read error. Here the CDR3 reads CASSQDTSGRGYAEQSF. The CDR3 bases are TGCGCCAGCAGCCAAGATACTAGCGGGAGAGGGTATGCTGAGCAATCCTTC. The chain joins TRBV4-1 to TRBJ2-1; 11 positions match TRBD2. This CDR3 region has 17 residues. Per germline, CDR1 MGHRA and CDR2 YSYEKL.

Concerning this clonotype itself: One end of the junction varies from germline; a read error may be responsible. The J gene is TRBJ1-5, the V gene TRBV12-3 or TRBV12-4; 7 bases are shared with TRBD1. This CDR3 region has 14 residues. Written as DNA, the CDR3 is TGCGTCAGCAGGACCGGGACAGATAATCAGCCCCAGCATTTT. It codes for CVSRTGTDNQPQHF.

Concerning this clonotype itself: One end of the junction does not line up with germline, which may come from a read error. The chain links TRBV11-2 to TRBJ2-2, with D perhaps TRBD2 (6 bases). The length of the CDR3 is 15 residues. The germline V gene encodes CDR1 SGHAT and CDR2 FQNNGV. This CDR3 reads CVSSWAGSLTGELFF. DNA for the CDR3: TGTGTCAGCAGCTGGGCGGGGTCCTTAACCGGGGAGCTGTTTTTT.

Notes on this clonotype: A much larger clone lies one base from this, so it may be a read error. This chain connects TRBV5-1 to TRBJ1-1, with a possible D match to TRBD1 (6 bases). This CDR3 has 15 amino acids. Trimming stripped 0 bases from V and 6 bases from J, with 15 bases between. Looked up from germline, CDR1 is SGHRS and CDR2 is YFSETQ. CDR3 sequence reads: CASSLEWQGTAEAFF. Written as DNA, the CDR3 is TGCGCCAGCAGCTTGGAGTGGCAGGGGACTGCTGAAGCTTTCTTT.

V gene TRBV5-6 combines with J gene TRBJ2-5; possible D gene TRBD2, 6 bases. V gave up 4 bases and J gave up 4 bases, with 17 bases separating them. The CDR3 runs to 15 residues. From germline, CDR1 is SGHDT and CDR2 YYEEEE. CDR3 loop: CASSPPTLAGETQYF. CDR3 nucleotides: TGTGCCAGCAGCCCCCCAACACTAGCCGGAGAGACCCAGTACTTC.

About this clonotype: One end of the junction fails to match germline, which may point to a read error. The genes are TRBV11-2 and TRBJ2-7; D may correspond to TRBD1 or TRBD2 (5 bases each). The CDR3 runs to 15 residues. Germline V gene lookup returns CDR1 SGHAT and CDR2 FQNNGV. DNA for the CDR3: TGTGTCAGCAGCTTTAATGGGGGAACCTCCTATGAGCAGTACTTC. Translated, it gives CVSSFNGGTSYEQYF.

Comment on this clonotype: The conserved phenylalanine or tryptophan normally closing the CDR3 is absent here, so this likely arose from a read error. This chain uses TRBV11-3 with TRBJ2-1, with 10 bases matching TRBD2. The CDR3 sequence is 15 residues long. Germline trimming cut 9 bases from V and 9 bases from J; bases unmatched to any gene: 14. From germline, CDR1 is SGHNT and CDR2 YENEEA. DNA of the CDR3: TGTGCCAGTGGCTTAGGAACTAGCGGGAAACTTGAGCAGTTCCTC. It is translated as CASGLGTSGKLEQFL.

The rearrangement joins TRBV11-2 to TRBJ2-7; weak D call: TRBD2 (7 bases). The CDR3 covers 16 residues. With 10 bases removed from V and 9 bases from J, the gap between germline ends came to 31 bases. Germline V CDR1 and CDR2: SGHAT, FQNNGV. The CDR3 DNA is TGTGCCACCACGACTCCTGGACGGGAGGCAAGGGGGGGGCAGTACTTC. Residues: CATTTPGREARGGQYF.

In the case of this clonotype: A read error may produce the germline difference seen at one junction end. The chain joins TRBV6-2 or TRBV6-3 to TRBJ1-1, with TRBD1 as a possible D gene (5 bases). The germline CDR1 and CDR2 sequences are MNHEY and SVGEGT. The CDR3 is 13 amino acids. The chain's CDR3 is CASGGRLGTETFF. For the CDR3, the DNA is TGTGCCAGCGGGGGACGGCTGGGCACTGAAACTTTCTTT.

The J gene is TRBJ2-7, the V gene TRBV6-5; 8 nucleotides align to TRBD1. This CDR3 contains 15 residues. Germline lookup yields CDR1 MNHEY and CDR2 SVGAGI. CDR3 DNA sequence: TGTACCAACAGTTACCGGACAGGGAGCTCCTACGAGCAGTACTTC. The encoded protein is CTNSYRTGSSYEQYF.

This clonotype came up many times. A much more abundant neighbour one base away suggests this may be a read error. This chain connects TRBV29-1 to TRBJ2-3; no firm D call. CDR1 SQVTM and CDR2 ANQGSEA come from the germline V gene. The CDR3 loop spans 12 amino acids. CDR3 sequence (DNA): TGCGGCGTTGTCTCAGGCACAGATACGCAGTATTTT. It codes for CGVVSGTDTQYF.

On this clonotype itself: A much larger clone sits a single nucleotide away, making a read error possible. The rearrangement uses TRBV2 and TRBJ1-5; the D is unclear. In germline, CDR1 is SNHLY, CDR2 FYNNEI. Trimming removed 2 bases at V and 6 bases at J, with 14 bases between. The length of the CDR3 is 15 residues. This chain's CDR3 is CASSERADSRQPQHF. CDR3 nucleotides: TGTGCCAGCAGTGAACGGGCGGACTCGCGTCAGCCCCAGCATTTT.

This clonotype was seen only a few times. This sequence may be a read error, since a much larger clone differs from it by one base. The rearrangement links TRBV30 to TRBJ2-2; 8 bases agree with TRBD2. CDR1 and CDR2 from the germline V gene are GTSNPN and SVGIG (reference sequence). This CDR3 has 13 residues. CDR3 sequence: CVPERELVGELFF. CDR3 nucleotide sequence: TGTGTCCCTGAGCGGGAGTTGGTCGGGGAGCTGTTTTTT.

Remarks on this clonotype: Without the conserved terminal phenylalanine or tryptophan, this CDR3 likely stems from a read error. The chain couples TRBV6-4 to TRBJ2-3, with D possibly being TRBD1 (5 bases). This CDR3 is 13 amino acids long. CDR1 is MRHNA, CDR2 SNTAGT, per germline. The DNA for the CDR3 is TGTTCCAGCAGTGACTCAGGGACAGATACGCAGTATTCT. Translated: CSSSDSGTDTQYS.

Turning to this clonotype: Possible read error: a much larger clone is one base away. This chain uses TRBV18 with TRBJ2-1; D unresolved. Looked up from germline, CDR1 is KGHSH and CDR2 is LQKENI. This CDR3 is built from 14 residues. Trimming took 5 bases from V and 6 from J, leaving 14 bases between them. For the CDR3, the DNA is TGTGCCAGCTCATCCGGACGTGGCACCAATGAGCAGTTCTTC. This gives the protein CASSSGRGTNEQFF.

This clonotype has at least ten counts. The J gene is TRBJ1-5, the V gene TRBV6-1; weak D call: TRBD1 (5 bases). CDR1 is MNHNS and CDR2 is SASEGT in the germline V gene. Trimming stripped 2 bases from V and 0 bases from J, with 11 bases between. The length of the CDR3 is 16 residues. CDR3 nucleotide sequence: TGTGCCAGCAGTGAACGTGGACATTTTAGCAATCAGCCCCAGCATTTT. Its protein product is CASSERGHFSNQPQHF.

Of note for this clonotype: Sequence at one end of the junction differs from germline and may be a read error. CDR3 sequence: CVSSLGSIHYEQYF. The CDR3 coding sequence is TGTGTCAGCAGTTTAGGGAGTATACATTACGAGCAGTACTTC. This rearrangement joins TRBV12-3 or TRBV12-4 to TRBJ2-7, with D perhaps TRBD2 (5 bases). There are 14 residues in the CDR3.